These 6 T cell receptor beta chains originate from one sample sequenced in a study of OX40 agonist ivuxolimab in advanced cancers. Assay: immunoSEQ multiplex PCR; the TCRdb copy retains only in-frame clones and omits some. The sample yields some 70,000 clones, roughly 80% seen once. Source: CD4+ or CD8+ T cells sorted from blood, taken in a trial of the OX40 agonist ivuxolimab. All receptors come from an adult with an advanced solid tumor such as melanoma, head and neck, liver or kidney cancer.

The V and J genes are TRBV4-1 and TRBJ2-3, with D possibly matching TRBD2 (7 bases). The CDR3 contains 16 residues. Germline V gene data show CDR1 as MGHRA and CDR2 as YSYEKL. V gave up 1 base and J gave up 1 base, with 12 bases separating them. CDR3 sequence: CASSQGGGAGTDTQYF. The DNA of the CDR3 is TGCGCCAGCAGCCAAGGAGGGGGGGCGGGCACAGATACGCAGTATTTT.

The chain employs TRBV4-3 and TRBJ1-2, with no clear D. V was pared by 2 bases and J by 4 bases, with 11 bases between. Germline lookup yields CDR1 LGHNA and CDR2 YSLEER. The CDR3 loop spans 14 amino acids. The CDR3 loop reads CASSQKLTSYGYTF. The CDR3 nucleotides read TGCGCCAGCAGCCAAAAGCTGACAAGCTATGGCTACACCTTC.

The rearrangement uses TRBV18 and TRBJ2-3; 8 bases are a match to TRBD2. This CDR3 is 17 amino acids long. Germline loops: CDR1 KGHSH, CDR2 LQKENI. The junction had 7 bases not matched to a gene; V was cut back by 2 bases and J by 0 bases. This CDR3 reads CASSPVPSGFSTDTQYF. In nucleotides, the CDR3 is TGTGCCAGCTCACCAGTCCCTAGCGGGTTTAGCACAGATACGCAGTATTTT.

The genes are TRBV2 and TRBJ2-1, with a possible D match to TRBD2 (6 bases). Germline V gene lookup returns CDR1 SNHLY and CDR2 FYNNEI. V lost 8 bases to trimming and J lost 0 bases, with 11 bases between them. This CDR3 is 14 amino acids long. Written as DNA, the CDR3 is TGTGCCAGCTTGGGGGGAAGCTCCTACAATGAGCAGTTCTTC. Encoded protein: CASLGGSSYNEQFF. Full variable domain (missing parts from reference TRBV2 and TRBJ2-1): EPEVTQTPSHQVTQMGQEVILRCVPISNHLYFYWYRQILGQKVEFLVSFYNNEISEKSEIFDDQFSVERPDGSNFTLKIRSTKLEDSAMYFCASLGGSSYNEQFFGPGTRLTVL.

CDR3 residues: CASSLKQGYYGYTF. As DNA, the CDR3 is TGCGCCAGCAGCTTGAAGCAGGGGTACTATGGCTACACCTTC. The rearrangement joins TRBV5-1 to TRBJ1-2, with a tentative D call TRBD1 (6 bases). From germline, CDR1 is SGHRS and CDR2 YFSETQ. The CDR3 has 14 amino acids. V was clipped by 1 base and J by 3 bases, with 10 bases between them.

V is TRBV2 and J is TRBJ2-1; D unclear. Germline-derived CDR1 and CDR2 are SNHLY and FYNNEI. Trimming took off 8 bases at V and 1 base at J, with 6 bases between the two ends. The CDR3 is made up of 12 amino acids. The CDR3 spells CASGRSYNEQFF. The CDR3 DNA reads as TGTGCCAGCGGTAGATCCTACAATGAGCAGTTCTTC.